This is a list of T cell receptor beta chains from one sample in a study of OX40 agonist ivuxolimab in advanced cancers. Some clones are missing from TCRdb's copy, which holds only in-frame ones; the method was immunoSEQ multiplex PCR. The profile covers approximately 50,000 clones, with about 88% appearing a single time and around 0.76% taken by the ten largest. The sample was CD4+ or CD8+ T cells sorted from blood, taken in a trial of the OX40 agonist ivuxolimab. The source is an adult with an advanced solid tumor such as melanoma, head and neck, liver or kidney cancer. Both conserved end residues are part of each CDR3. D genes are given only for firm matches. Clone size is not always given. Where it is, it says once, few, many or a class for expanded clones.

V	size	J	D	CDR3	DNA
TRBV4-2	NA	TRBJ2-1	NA	CASSPQYNEQFF	TGTGCCAGCAGCCCTCAATACAATGAGCAGTTCTTC
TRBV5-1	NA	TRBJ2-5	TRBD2	CASSLGTSGRGETQYF	TGCGCCAGCAGCCTAGGGACTAGCGGGAGAGGAGAGACCCAGTACTTC
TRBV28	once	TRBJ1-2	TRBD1	CASRAPTGAYGYTF	TGTGCCAGCAGAGCCCCAACAGGGGCCTATGGCTACACCTTC
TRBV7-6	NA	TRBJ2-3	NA	CASSLYRADTQYF	TGTGCCAGCAGCCTATACAGGGCAGATACGCAGTATTTT
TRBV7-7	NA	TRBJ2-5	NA	CASSLRQGPRETQYF	TGTGCTAGCAGCCTTAGACAAGGGCCTCGGGAGACCCAGTACTTC
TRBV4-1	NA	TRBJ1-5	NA	CASSRDSNQPQHF	TGCGCCAGCAGCAGGGATAGCAATCAGCCCCAGCATTTT
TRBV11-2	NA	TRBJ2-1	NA	CASSLIARGNEQFF	TGTGCCAGCAGCTTAATTGCTAGGGGCAATGAGCAGTTCTTC
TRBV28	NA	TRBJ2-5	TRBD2	CATRSTSGETQYF	TGTGCCACCAGGTCGACTAGCGGCGAGACCCAGTACTTC
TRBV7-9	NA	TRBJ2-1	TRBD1	CASSRDSVLLFGQFF	TGTGCCAGCAGTCGGGACAGTGTTCTCCTTTTCGGGCAGTTCTTC
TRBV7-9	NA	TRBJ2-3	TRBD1	CASSKDRPTDTQYF	TGTGCCAGCAGCAAGGACAGGCCCACAGATACGCAGTATTTT
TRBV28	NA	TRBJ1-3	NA	CASRLAGGNTIYF	TGTGCCAGCAGGCTCGCAGGGGGAAACACCATATATTTT
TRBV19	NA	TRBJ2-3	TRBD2	CASSIGTSGTSTDTQYF	TGTGCCAGTAGTATCGGGACTAGCGGCACTAGCACAGATACGCAGTATTTT
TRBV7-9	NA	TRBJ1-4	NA	CASSLGGTSGEKLFF	TGTGCCAGCAGCTTAGGAGGGACATCTGGTGAAAAACTGTTTTTT
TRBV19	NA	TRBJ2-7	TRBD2	CASSIGPAGTSGEQYF	TGTGCCAGTAGTATCGGACCCGCTGGGACTAGCGGGGAGCAGTACTTC
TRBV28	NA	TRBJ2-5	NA	CASSLGGQRQETQYF	TGTGCCAGCAGTTTAGGCGGACAGCGCCAAGAGACCCAGTACTTC
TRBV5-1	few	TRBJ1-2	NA	CASSQDTGTNYGYTF	TGCGCCAGCAGCCAAGATACAGGGACTAACTATGGCTACACCTTC
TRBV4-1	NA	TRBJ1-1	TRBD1	CASSQQRDRARFF	TGCGCCAGCAGCCAACAACGGGACAGGGCCCGCTTCTTT